The T cell receptor (beta chain) described here comes from a study of human T cells and chemical hapten exposure (dated by TCRdb to about 2021). For context, the study as a whole: For sensitization, 2% DPC in acetone was applied to a 2 cm by 2 cm area of upper inner arm skin. The study tracked peripheral blood TCR repertoire changes in vivo during primary and secondary sensitization to the hapten diphenylcyclopropenone (DPC) in alopecia patients. Blood was sampled from patients pre-sensitization (week 0) and at 2, 6 and about 24 weeks after DPC sensitization. The libraries were sequenced as a pool, and the TCR yield per sample differed mostly because of small variations in library volumes within the pool. Patients additionally received weekly therapeutic DPC doses to the scalp throughout the approximately 25-week study period. The mostly female patient cohort included alopecia areata with under or over 50% scalp involvement, alopecia totalis and alopecia universalis. Patch tests used Finn chambers with 0.01% DPC on the upper back, scored after 6 days by International Contact Dermatitis Research Group standards. For TCR sequencing, blood came from approximately 29 alopecia patients at anywhere from one to four time points (pre-sensitization, 2, 6 and 24 weeks).

The research as a whole found: Significantly more large CDR3 similarity clusters were formed by expanded TCRs than by pre-sensitization or healthy control sets, consistent with antigen-driven responses. Patch test score correlated positively with the number of PT1 expanded TCRs, reaching significance at thresholds 8, 16 and 32 but not at 4. DPC sensitization did not change how many TCRs were above 1 in 1000 frequency, and no evidence was found of alterations in global repertoire structure. All patients had alopecia, a presumed autoimmune disease, so their immune response might differ from that of healthy individuals. After repeated subsampling, changes were observed in the strength of the expansion versus patch-test correlation and in the threshold at which the correlation became significant.

The library came from RACE. Sequencing relied on a NextSeq 500. During library preparation, unique molecular identifiers were attached to individual cDNA molecules so that TCRs could be counted quantitatively and reproducibly. Each blood RNA sample was used to sequence both TCR alpha and TCR beta chains. The paper's processing steps were these. Samples had a median of approximately 96,000 TCRs, with a range from roughly 23,224 to 750,000. V, J and CDR3 annotation of the TCR reads was performed with the Decombinator software suite. Every sample was subsampled to the same number of TCRs (28,000) for the PS versus PT1 abundance plots. Expanded TCRs were defined as absent before sensitization and observed at least eight times at the 2-week time point. The public reads were run again by TCRdb, first through fastp at Q25 and then through MiXCR, and only productive beta chains were kept. Each entry is one CDR3 protein sequence, shown with its most common DNA and genes. Clone size and V and J calls follow TCRdb, not the original study. This sample comprises about 400,000 distinct CDR3 sequences, 6% to 7% of them detected only once. About 5% of the sample rests with the top ten.

Details on this clonotype: What antigen it recognizes has not been identified. Qualities for individual bases were not recorded, and no much larger clone is one base off.

The sample's time point label, decoded: patch test 2, 6 weeks after DPC sensitization. The treatment or condition label, as the study defines it: therapeutic diphenylcyclopropenone sensitization with weekly scalp DPC. Blood at each patch-test visit was drawn before the patch test was applied. Patients were considered eligible if aged 18 to 70, diagnosed with alopecia and deemed suitable for DPC therapy, and patients were excluded if pregnant. Total RNA was isolated from unfractionated whole blood collected in Tempus Blood RNA tubes. In the germline V gene, CDR1 corresponds to KGHSH and CDR2 to LQKENI. Taken from cysteine to phenylalanine, the CDR3 has 18 residues. Just CDR3 DNA is preserved here, 54 bases in frame from base 1. V ends up 4 bases short and J 6 bases short, with an unmatched junction base count of 16.

The sequence is built from TRBV18 and TRBJ2-1, with TRBD2 identical over 9 junction bases. Sample: whole blood, taken in connection with sensitization to the hapten diphenylcyclopropenone (DPC). This clonotype was sampled from a woman under 30 with alopecia areata. Some clones in this sample may be carry-over from other donors' samples. The nucleotides are TGTGCCAGCTCACGTACCGGGACTAGCAATGGACTAATCAATGAGCAGTTCTTC. This gives the protein CASSRTGTSNGLINEQFF.